The 23 T cell receptor beta chains in this list originate from one sample, sequenced in a study of identical twins. TCRdb re-derived calls from the 5' RACE reads in MiXCR, one entry per CDR3 protein. Here the sample spans around 230,000 distinct CDR3 sequences, less than 9.5% being singletons. Sequences were obtained from memory (CD45RO+) T cells sorted from blood. The origin of the receptors is a young woman in good health.

Only a few counts were recorded for this clonotype. The chain joins TRBV11-3 to TRBJ2-1; perhaps TRBD1 as D (5 bases). The CDR3 is 16 residues long. The germline gives CDR1 SGHNT, CDR2 YENEEA. Trimming removed 5 bases from V and 6 bases from J, with 20 bases in between. The CDR3 loop is CASSTPTALNSNEQFF. The CDR3 nucleotides are TGTGCCAGCAGCACCCCGACAGCGCTAAATTCCAATGAGCAGTTCTTC.

The sample holds many counts of this clonotype. The V and J genes are TRBV20-1 and TRBJ2-3; 9 bases map to TRBD2. The V gene end was trimmed by 3 bases and the J gene end by 6 bases; junction bases not matched to a gene: 10. The CDR3 sequence is 15 residues long. Germline V gene lookup returns CDR1 DFQATT and CDR2 SNEGSKA (reference sequence). DNA of the CDR3: TGCAGTGCTAGTCCCATAGCGGGAGCTTCTGATACGCAGTATTTT. Translated: CSASPIAGASDTQYF.

The genes are TRBV5-1 and TRBJ2-7; D gene ambiguous. In germline, CDR1 is SGHRS, CDR2 YFSETQ. V was clipped by 4 bases and J by 5 bases, with 10 bases between them. The CDR3 length is 12 residues. In DNA form, the CDR3 reads TGCGCCAGCAGCCGCGAAGGCGACGAGCAGTACTTC. As protein: CASSREGDEQYF.

This clonotype has a count of ten or more. This rearrangement joins TRBV20-1 to TRBJ2-7; D ambiguous. The V gene's germline CDR1 is DFQATT and CDR2 SNEGSKA (reference sequence). Trimming cost V 3 bases and J 3 bases, with 15 bases left between them. The length of the CDR3 is 14 residues. This CDR3 is CSARGGGGIYEQYF. For the CDR3, the DNA is TGCAGTGCTAGGGGCGGTGGCGGTATCTACGAGCAGTACTTC.

The sample holds a few counts of this clonotype. V is TRBV12-3 or TRBV12-4 and J is TRBJ1-6; D unclear. The CDR3 contains 14 residues. Trimming stripped 5 bases from V and 10 bases from J, with 15 bases between. CDR3 DNA sequence: TGTGCCAGCAGTCCCCGGAGGGATGGGTCACCCCTCCACTTT. This encodes CASSPRRDGSPLHF.

DNA for the CDR3: TGCAGTGCTTATAGATGGGACACTGAAGCTTTCTTT. Its protein is CSAYRWDTEAFF. The V call is TRBV20-1, the J call TRBJ1-1; D call uncertain. The CDR3 length is 12 residues. V lost 5 bases and J lost 3, with 10 bases in between. Germline CDR1 reads DFQATT; CDR2 reads SNEGSKA (reference sequence).

Concerning this clonotype: A much larger clone lies a single base off, so this may be a read error. The chain employs TRBV9 and TRBJ2-3, with no clear D. Germline CDR1 and CDR2: SGDLS and YYNGEE. CDR3 length: 13 amino acids. V lost 0 bases to trimming and J lost 4 bases, with 6 bases between them. The CDR3 DNA reads as TGTGCCAGCAGCGTAGTTGGGGCAGATACGCAGTATTTT. Its translation: CASSVVGADTQYF.

This clonotype was counted only a few times. This chain uses TRBV20-1 with TRBJ2-5; tentative D call: TRBD1 (5 bases). Trimming cost V 6 bases and J 5 bases, with 16 bases left between them. Looked up from germline, CDR1 is DFQATT and CDR2 is SNEGSKA (reference sequence). There are 13 residues in the CDR3. This CDR3 is CSAGKGQMETQYF. The CDR3 nucleotides read TGCAGTGCGGGAAAGGGGCAAATGGAGACCCAGTACTTC.

The rearrangement uses TRBV24-1 and TRBJ2-1, with 9 nucleotides matching TRBD1. CDR1 is KGHDR, CDR2 SFDVKD, per germline. The CDR3 runs 18 residues. V gave up 3 bases and J gave up 4 bases; unmatched junction bases: 12. CDR3 loop: CATSDARTGAERYNEQFF. CDR3 coding DNA: TGTGCCACCAGTGATGCCAGGACAGGGGCCGAAAGGTACAATGAGCAGTTCTTC.

This clonotype was detected many times. The chain combines TRBV7-2 with TRBJ2-6; D is perhaps TRBD1 (5 bases). Trimming removed 5 bases at V and 0 bases at J, with 8 bases between. CDR3 length: 15 residues. Germline assignment: CDR1 SGHTA and CDR2 FQGNSA. The CDR3 sequence is CASSVQASGANVLTF. The CDR3, as DNA: TGTGCCAGCAGCGTACAGGCCTCTGGGGCCAACGTCCTGACTTTC.

This clonotype occurred a few times. V usage is TRBV18 and J usage is TRBJ2-3, with 7 bases identical to TRBD2. Germline assignment: CDR1 KGHSH and CDR2 LQKENI. Losses at the gene ends were 0 bases for V and 7 bases for J; bases not matched to a gene: 4. The CDR3 sequence is 14 residues long. DNA of the CDR3: TGTGCCAGCTCACCACCGTCACTAGCGAATACGCAGTATTTT. The encoded protein is CASSPPSLANTQYF.

This clonotype was observed at least ten times. V is TRBV6-5 and J is TRBJ1-6; the match to TRBD1 covers 7 bases. The junction had 12 bases not matched to a gene; V was cut back by 5 bases and J by 8 bases. The V gene's germline CDR1 is MNHEY and CDR2 SVGAGI. This CDR3 is 16 amino acids long. The CDR3: CASSHITGTVHSPLHF. The CDR3 DNA reads as TGTGCCAGCAGTCACATTACCGGGACAGTTCATTCACCCCTCCACTTT.

This clonotype was recorded a few times. The chain carries TRBV7-3 and TRBJ2-6; D might be TRBD2 (5 bases). CDR1 and CDR2 from the germline V gene are SGHTA and FQGTGA. V gave up 5 bases and J gave up 2 bases, with 10 bases separating them. The CDR3 totals 15 residues. In DNA, the CDR3 is TGTGCCAGCAGCCATACGGGGACTGGGGCCAACGTCCTGACTTTC. Protein: CASSHTGTGANVLTF. The variable domain in full, with the rest retrieved from reference TRBV7-3 and TRBJ2-6, is GAGVSQTPSNKVTEKGKYVELRCDPISGHTALYWYRQSLGQGPEFLIYFQGTGAADDSGLPNDRFFAVRPEGSVSTLKIQRTERGDSAVYLCASSHTGTGANVLTFGAGSRLTVL.

This clonotype was counted many times. The chain joins TRBV10-3 to TRBJ2-5; 8 nucleotides match TRBD2. Germline CDR1 and CDR2: ENHRY and SYGVKD. The V segment lost 7 bases and the J segment 4 bases; nucleotides outside the gene matches: 5. This CDR3 spans 13 amino acids. DNA for the CDR3: TGTGCCATCATGGGACTAGGTGGAGAGACCCAGTACTTC. Protein sequence: CAIMGLGGETQYF.

The rearrangement joins TRBV4-3 to TRBJ1-2, with a tentative D call TRBD1 (5 bases). Trimming left V 0 bases short and J 4 bases short, with 12 bases between. The CDR3 extends over 15 amino acids. Germline-derived CDR1 and CDR2 are LGHNA and YSLEER. CDR3 sequence (DNA): TGCGCCAGCAGCCAAGACTCACATGGGGGCTATGGCTACACCTTC. Translation gives CASSQDSHGGYGYTF.

This clonotype was counted only a few times. This chain connects TRBV10-3 to TRBJ1-5; maybe TRBD1 (5 bases). The V gene's germline CDR1 is ENHRY and CDR2 SYGVKD. With 0 bases removed from V and 4 bases from J, the gap between germline ends came to 10 bases. CDR3 size: 15 residues. CDR3 sequence reads: CAISESNGGNQPQHF. The CDR3 DNA sequence: TGTGCCATCAGTGAGTCGAACGGGGGGAATCAGCCCCAGCATTTT.

This clonotype was found a few times. The V call is TRBV6-5, the J call TRBJ1-2; no definite D call. V lost 4 bases and J lost 4, with 16 bases in between. The CDR3 extends over 15 amino acids. Germline V gene sequence: CDR1 MNHEY, CDR2 SVGAGI. The CDR3: CASSSPALAFYGYTF. The CDR3 DNA reads as TGTGCCAGCAGTTCTCCCGCATTAGCCTTCTATGGCTACACCTTC.

The table lists this clonotype with many counts. The chain has TRBV4-2 and TRBJ2-3; 9 nucleotides align to TRBD2. Germline trimming cut 8 bases from V and 5 bases from J; bases unmatched to any gene: 14. CDR3 length: 16 residues. CDR1 and CDR2 from the germline V gene are LGHNA and YNFKEQ. The DNA of the CDR3 is TGTGCCAGCTCTGCGGTGATTGGTAGCGGGGGAGATACGCAGTATTTT. It yields the protein CASSAVIGSGGDTQYF.

In nucleotides, the CDR3 is TGTGCCAGCGGGTATTCGGGACAGGGTAATTCACCCCTCCACTTT. Translating it yields CASGYSGQGNSPLHF. The chain recombines TRBV6-5 with TRBJ1-6; TRBD1 aligns across 9 bases. The V segment lost 8 bases and the J segment 6 bases; nucleotides outside the gene matches: 8. The CDR3 has 15 amino acids. Germline V gives CDR1 MNHEY, CDR2 SVGAGI.

This clonotype was seen a handful of times. V is TRBV29-1 and J is TRBJ2-1, with 9 bases fitting TRBD2. This CDR3 contains 16 residues. Germline CDR1 reads SQVTM; CDR2 reads ANQGSEA. V lost 5 bases and J lost 2; bases outside the gene matches: 10. CDR3 sequence: CSVKVGSGSTYNEQFF. CDR3 DNA sequence: TGCAGCGTTAAAGTCGGTAGCGGGAGCACCTACAATGAGCAGTTCTTC.

This clonotype showed up many times. The chain joins TRBV20-1 to TRBJ1-1, with 7 bases fitting TRBD1. CDR1 is DFQATT, CDR2 SNEGSKA, per germline (reference sequence). This CDR3 comprises 11 residues. The junction had 3 bases not matched to a gene; V was cut back by 6 bases and J by 5 bases. The chain's CDR3 is CSASRGTEAFF. The CDR3 DNA reads as TGCAGTGCCTCCAGGGGGACTGAAGCTTTCTTT.

The chain couples TRBV6-1 to TRBJ1-2; D is unclear. The CDR3 contains 14 residues. Germline V lookup: CDR1 MNHNS, CDR2 SASEGT. Deletions cut 3 bases from V and 8 bases from J, with 16 bases between. Here the CDR3 DNA reads TGTGCCAGCAGTGATCAGTCCGCGGGAGGAGGCTACACCTTC. This gives the protein CASSDQSAGGGYTF.

This clonotype showed up many times. This chain joins TRBV18 and TRBJ2-7; the D is unclear. Trimming removed 5 bases at V and 6 bases at J, with 8 bases between. CDR1 is KGHSH, CDR2 LQKENI, per germline. There are 11 residues in the CDR3. The CDR3 nucleotides are TGTGCCAGCTCAGCGACGGTCGAGCAGTACTTC. This translates into CASSATVEQYF.